The 4 T cell receptor beta chains in this list originate from one sample, sequenced in a study of T cells after yellow fever vaccination. TCRdb reprocessed the 5' RACE reads with MiXCR, giving one entry per CDR3 protein. The sample holds 100,000 to 150,000 distinct CDR3 sequences, roughly 15% seen once. The sequencing here drew on CD8+ T cells sorted from PBMCs, taken 5 days after the yellow fever booster vaccination. The source is a man between 18 and 29 years old who received the YFV17D yellow fever vaccine.

V usage is TRBV4-2 and J usage is TRBJ2-5; the D gene is possibly TRBD1 (7 bases). V was trimmed by 0 bases and J by 5 bases, leaving 22 bases between them. Germline lookup yields CDR1 LGHNA and CDR2 YNFKEQ. The length of the CDR3 is 18 residues. The CDR3 region has the DNA TGTGCCAGCAGCCAAGATGGAGGGGGCGCGGGGAAGGTGGAGACCCAGTACTTC. Translating gives CASSQDGGGAGKVETQYF.

J is TRBJ1-4 and V is TRBV4-2; possible D gene TRBD1, 6 bases. Trimming cost V 0 bases and J 6 bases, with 11 bases left between them. In germline, CDR1 is LGHNA, CDR2 YNFKEQ. The CDR3 has 15 residues. The CDR3 sequence is CASSQDTGLDEKLFF. The CDR3 DNA reads as TGTGCCAGCAGCCAAGATACAGGGCTCGATGAAAAACTGTTTTTT.

This clonotype was detected many times. This sequence joins TRBV4-3 and TRBJ2-7, with a tentative D call TRBD2 (5 bases). The germline V gene encodes CDR1 LGHNA and CDR2 YSLEER. CDR3 length: 15 residues. V was trimmed by 0 bases and J by 2 bases, leaving 11 bases between them. The CDR3 coding sequence is TGCGCCAGCAGCCAAGATTGGCTAGCCGCCTACGAGCAGTACTTC. Translating it yields CASSQDWLAAYEQYF.

This clonotype was seen a handful of times. This chain uses TRBV7-6 with TRBJ2-7; D is possibly TRBD2 (5 bases). V was trimmed by 0 bases and J by 3 bases, leaving 12 bases between them. Germline CDR1 reads SGHVS; CDR2 reads FNYEAQ. CDR3 size: 15 residues. The CDR3 loop is CASSLAPGNSYEQYF. As DNA, the CDR3 is TGTGCCAGCAGCTTAGCGCCGGGGAACAGCTACGAGCAGTACTTC.